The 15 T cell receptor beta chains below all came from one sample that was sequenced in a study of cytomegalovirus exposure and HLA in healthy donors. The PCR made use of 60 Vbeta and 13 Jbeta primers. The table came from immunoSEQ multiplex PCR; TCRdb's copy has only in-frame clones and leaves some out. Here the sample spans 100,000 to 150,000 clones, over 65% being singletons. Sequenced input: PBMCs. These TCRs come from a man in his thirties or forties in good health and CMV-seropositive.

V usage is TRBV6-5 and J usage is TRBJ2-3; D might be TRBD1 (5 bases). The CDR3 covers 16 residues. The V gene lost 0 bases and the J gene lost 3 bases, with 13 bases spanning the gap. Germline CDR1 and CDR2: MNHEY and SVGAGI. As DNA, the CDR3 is TGTGCCAGCAGTTACTCGAGTGGCAGGGAAACAGATACGCAGTATTTT. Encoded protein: CASSYSSGRETDTQYF.

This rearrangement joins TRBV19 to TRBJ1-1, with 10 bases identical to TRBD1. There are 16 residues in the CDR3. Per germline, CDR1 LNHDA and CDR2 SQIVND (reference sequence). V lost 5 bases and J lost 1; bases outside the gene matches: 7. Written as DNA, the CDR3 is TGTGCCAGTAGTTCCCGGGACAGGGGATGGAACACTGAAGCTTTCTTT. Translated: CASSSRDRGWNTEAFF.

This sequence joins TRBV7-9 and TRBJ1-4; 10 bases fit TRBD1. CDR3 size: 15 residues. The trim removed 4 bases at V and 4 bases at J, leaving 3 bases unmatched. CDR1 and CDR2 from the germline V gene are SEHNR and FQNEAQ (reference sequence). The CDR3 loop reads CASSSGTGDNEKLFF. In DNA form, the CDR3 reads TGTGCCAGCAGCTCGGGGACAGGGGATAATGAAAAACTGTTTTTT.

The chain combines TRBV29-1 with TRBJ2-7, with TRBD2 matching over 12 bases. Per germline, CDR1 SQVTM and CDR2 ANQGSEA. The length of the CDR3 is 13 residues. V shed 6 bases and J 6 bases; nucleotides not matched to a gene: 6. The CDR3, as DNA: TGCAGCGTCGGGACTAGCGGGTGGGGCGAGCAGTACTTC. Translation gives CSVGTSGWGEQYF.

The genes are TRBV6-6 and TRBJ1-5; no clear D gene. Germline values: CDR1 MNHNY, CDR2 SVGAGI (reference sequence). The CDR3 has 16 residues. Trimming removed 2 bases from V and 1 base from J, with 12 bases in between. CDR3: CASSYTREASNQPQHF. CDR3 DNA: TGTGCCAGCAGTTACACCCGAGAGGCGAGCAATCAGCCCCAGCATTTT.

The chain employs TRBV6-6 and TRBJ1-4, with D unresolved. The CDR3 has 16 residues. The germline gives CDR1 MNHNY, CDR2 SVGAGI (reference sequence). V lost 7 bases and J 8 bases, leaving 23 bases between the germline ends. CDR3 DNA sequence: TGTGCCAGCAACCTATGGGGAGGGAAGCGCGGGGAAAAACTGTTTTTT. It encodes CASNLWGGKRGEKLFF.

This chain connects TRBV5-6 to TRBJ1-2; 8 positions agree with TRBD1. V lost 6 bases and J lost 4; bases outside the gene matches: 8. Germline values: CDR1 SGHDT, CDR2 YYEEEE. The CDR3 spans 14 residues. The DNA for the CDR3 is TGTGCCAGCACCGTTCGGACAGGGAGCTATGGCTACACCTTC. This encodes CASTVRTGSYGYTF.

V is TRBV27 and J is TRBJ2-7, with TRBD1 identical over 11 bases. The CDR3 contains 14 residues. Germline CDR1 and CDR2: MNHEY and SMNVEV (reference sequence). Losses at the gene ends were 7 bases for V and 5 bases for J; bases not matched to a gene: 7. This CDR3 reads CASNRTGGWNEQYF. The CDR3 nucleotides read TGTGCCAGCAACCGGACAGGGGGCTGGAACGAGCAGTACTTC.

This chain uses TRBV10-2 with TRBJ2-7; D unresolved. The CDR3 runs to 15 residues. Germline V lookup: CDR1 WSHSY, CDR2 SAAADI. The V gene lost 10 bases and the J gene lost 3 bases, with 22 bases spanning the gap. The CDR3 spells CATLRILNPLYEQYF. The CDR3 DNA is TGCGCCACCCTGCGGATTCTAAACCCGCTCTACGAGCAGTACTTC.

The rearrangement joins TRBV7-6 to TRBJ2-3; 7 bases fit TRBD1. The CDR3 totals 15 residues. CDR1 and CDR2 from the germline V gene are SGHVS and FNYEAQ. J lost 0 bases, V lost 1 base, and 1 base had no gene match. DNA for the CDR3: TGTGCCAGCAGCTTAGTGGGACAGAGCACAGATACGCAGTATTTT. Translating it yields CASSLVGQSTDTQYF.

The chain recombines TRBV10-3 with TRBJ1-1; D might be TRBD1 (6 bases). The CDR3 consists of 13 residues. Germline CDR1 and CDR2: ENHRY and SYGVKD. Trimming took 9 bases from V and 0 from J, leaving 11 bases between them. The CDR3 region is CAISRDMNTEAFF. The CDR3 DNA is TGTGCCATTTCCAGGGACATGAACACTGAAGCTTTCTTT.

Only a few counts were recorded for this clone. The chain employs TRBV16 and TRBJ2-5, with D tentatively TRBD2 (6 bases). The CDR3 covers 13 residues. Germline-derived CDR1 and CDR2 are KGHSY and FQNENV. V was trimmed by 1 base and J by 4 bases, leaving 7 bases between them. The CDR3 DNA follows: TGTGCCAGCAGCCAATTGGGGGGAGAGACCCAGTACTTC. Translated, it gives CASSQLGGETQYF.

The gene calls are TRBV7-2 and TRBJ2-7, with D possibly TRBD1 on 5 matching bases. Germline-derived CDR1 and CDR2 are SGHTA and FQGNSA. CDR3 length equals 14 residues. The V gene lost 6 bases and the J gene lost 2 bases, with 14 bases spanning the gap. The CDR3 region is CASRGPQDTYEQYF. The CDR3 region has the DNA TGTGCCAGCAGAGGACCCCAGGACACCTACGAGCAGTACTTC.

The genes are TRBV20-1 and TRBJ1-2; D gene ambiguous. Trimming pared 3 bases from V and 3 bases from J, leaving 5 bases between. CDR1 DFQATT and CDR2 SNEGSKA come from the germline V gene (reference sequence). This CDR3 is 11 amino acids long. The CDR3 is CSASYYYGYTF. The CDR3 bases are TGCAGTGCTAGTTACTACTATGGCTACACCTTC.

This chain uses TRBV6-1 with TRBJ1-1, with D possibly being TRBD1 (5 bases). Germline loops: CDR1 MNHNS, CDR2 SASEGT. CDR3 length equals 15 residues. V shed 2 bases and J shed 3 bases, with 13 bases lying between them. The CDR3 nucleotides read TGTGCCAGCAGTGAATCCAGGGCCCGGGACACTGAAGCTTTCTTT. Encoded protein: CASSESRARDTEAFF.